This T cell receptor (beta chain) is drawn from a study of graft-versus-host responses after intestinal transplantation. On the study more broadly: Isolated intestinal, liver-intestinal, or multivisceral transplants had been given to the recipients. The study, taken as a whole, reports: Early post-transplant HvG declines were associated with peak circulating GvH clone levels. Recipient marrow showed GvH clones, some seen first in ileum or blood. Some patients had graft-donor T cell macrochimerism. In their allografts, the ratios of graft-versus-host to host-versus-graft T cell clones were high.

V was trimmed by 2 bases and J by 0 bases, leaving 8 bases between them. Germline V gene sequence: CDR1 MNHEY, CDR2 SVGAGI. The CDR3 consists of 15 residues. In regard to this clone: Its specificity is unknown.

Using immunoSEQ multiplex PCR, the repertoire was profiled, and TCRdb retains in-frame clones only, with some absent. The top ten hold 2% to 3% of the sample, which has about 50,000 clones, 80% to 95% seen once. The sequencing here drew on unstimulated CD4+ T cells sorted from spleen or lymph node cells, taken before transplant. This receptor was identified in a human donor who was the organ donor for an intestinal transplant. The J gene is TRBJ1-5, the V gene TRBV6-5; no clear D gene. CDR3 region: CASSYGQYSNQPQHF. The CDR3 DNA reads as TGTGCCAGCAGTTACGGCCAATATAGCAATCAGCCCCAGCATTTT.